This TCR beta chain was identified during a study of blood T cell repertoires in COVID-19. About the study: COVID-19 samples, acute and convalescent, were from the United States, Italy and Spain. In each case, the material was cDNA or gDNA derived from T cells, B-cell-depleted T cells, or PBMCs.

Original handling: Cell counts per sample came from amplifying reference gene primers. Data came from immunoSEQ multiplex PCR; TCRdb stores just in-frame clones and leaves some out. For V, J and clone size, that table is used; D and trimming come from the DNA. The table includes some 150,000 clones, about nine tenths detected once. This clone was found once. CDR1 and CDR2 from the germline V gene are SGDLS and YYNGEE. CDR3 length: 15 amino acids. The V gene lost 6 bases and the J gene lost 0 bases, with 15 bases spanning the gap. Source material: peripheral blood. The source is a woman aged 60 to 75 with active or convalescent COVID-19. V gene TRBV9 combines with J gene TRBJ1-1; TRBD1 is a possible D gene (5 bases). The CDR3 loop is CASNDPGGMNTEAFF. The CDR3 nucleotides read TGTGCCAGCAACGACCCGGGGGGAATGAACACTGAAGCTTTCTTT.